This TCR beta chain appears in the sequencing data of a study of OX40 agonist ivuxolimab in advanced cancers. Germline lookup yields CDR1 SGHRS and CDR2 YFSETQ. The V and J ends lost 0 bases and 8 bases respectively, with 26 bases between them. The CDR3 sequence is 18 residues long. Profiling relied on immunoSEQ multiplex PCR, and the TCRdb table lists in-frame clones only, not all of them. The repertoire holds tens of thousands of clones, roughly 87% seen once, with about 0.89% in the top ten. General study points: Expanded clones belonging to CD8+ T cells outnumbered, on average, those of CD4+.

To note about this clone: Its specificity is not known.

Autoimmune disease history or systemic immunosuppression barred patients. At baseline, cycle 4 day 1, and cycle 7 day 1, blood was sampled. J is TRBJ2-5 and V is TRBV5-1; tentatively, D is TRBD2 (5 bases). This receptor was identified in an adult with an advanced solid tumor such as melanoma, head and neck, liver or kidney cancer. The material was CD4+ or CD8+ T cells sorted from blood, obtained in a trial of the OX40 agonist ivuxolimab. The DNA for the CDR3 is TGCGCCAGCAGCTTGGGGCGGGCTAGGTTGGCTGGCAAGAGAACCCAGTACTTC. Translation: CASSLGRARLAGKRTQYF.